These T cell receptor beta chains were read from a single sample in a study of shared clonotypes between healthy human individuals. Sequencing used immunoSEQ multiplex PCR; TCRdb keeps in-frame clones, though not all of them. The data show a few million clones, more than 85% seen once. Sequenced material: naive CD4+ T cells from PBMCs. Receptors originate from a man younger than 30 in good health. Some clones in this sample may be carry-over from other donors' samples. The CDR3 runs from the conserved cysteine through the conserved F or W. Clone sizes are given selectively: once, few, many, or a class where the clone is expanded.

clone_size,v_call,j_call,cdr3_aa
NA,TRBV5-4,TRBJ2-1,CASSMGWGPQNNEQFF
NA,TRBV6-5,TRBJ1-4,CASRLGGSREKLFF
NA,TRBV5-1,TRBJ1-2,CASSREVGGYTF
NA,TRBV30,TRBJ2-7,CAWTPRREYEQYF
NA,TRBV7-9,TRBJ2-1,CASSPPGLAGKFF
NA,TRBV11-2,TRBJ2-5,CASTTLSSPLTQYF
NA,TRBV9,TRBJ2-7,CASKSGEQYF
NA,TRBV29-1,TRBJ2-1,CSAPGLAGDEQFF
NA,TRBV2,TRBJ2-3,CASSEAGTDTQYF
NA,TRBV19,TRBJ2-3,CASSIQASTDTQYF
NA,TRBV6-1,TRBJ2-2,CASSELVPGELFF
NA,TRBV5-8,TRBJ2-7,CASSLMLWGVLYEQYF
NA,TRBV7-9,TRBJ1-1,CASSLDTREAFF
NA,TRBV27,TRBJ2-2,CASSPLAGGTSGGELFF
NA,TRBV4-1,TRBJ2-5,CASSQGVPLGVETQYF
NA,TRBV28,TRBJ2-2,CASSAGGTGELFF
NA,TRBV6-5,TRBJ2-3,CASRGTATSTDTQYF
NA,TRBV5-6,TRBJ2-3,CASSLQREVGGTDTQYF
once,TRBV5-1,TRBJ1-2,CASSRRQGSGGYTF
NA,TRBV25-1,TRBJ2-7,CASSGGGQGASEQYF
NA,TRBV6-1,TRBJ2-3,CASSEARGRSTDTQYF
NA,TRBV28,TRBJ2-1,CASSKRAQYNEQFF
once,TRBV7-2,TRBJ2-5,CASSLDREETQYF
NA,TRBV5-1,TRBJ2-7,CASSLIPANSYEQYF
NA,TRBV7-8,TRBJ2-5,CASSPWGRGDQETQYF
NA,TRBV2,TRBJ2-7,CASTLGSSGTYEQYF
NA,TRBV4-3,TRBJ1-2,CASSQYLSRDPWLGGYTF
NA,TRBV5-1,TRBJ2-1,CASSPDSLRGYNEQFF
NA,TRBV9,TRBJ2-1,CASSVGGSGERQFF
NA,TRBV9,TRBJ2-1,CASSSFRASLNEQFF
NA,TRBV18,TRBJ1-4,CASSPDRNSNEKLFF
NA,TRBV6-1,TRBJ1-2,CARGGGNYGYTF
NA,TRBV6-6,TRBJ1-2,CASRATGTGSGGYTF
NA,TRBV4-2,TRBJ1-5,CASSLGQEADQPQHF
NA,TRBV30,TRBJ1-4,CAWRPTGATNEKLFF
NA,TRBV29-1,TRBJ2-5,CSVASAGEETQYF
NA,TRBV5-1,TRBJ1-4,CASSWARVGGKSEKLFF
NA,TRBV5-1,TRBJ1-1,CASSLDGEFYTEAFF
NA,TRBV19,TRBJ2-1,CASSVAGEPYEQFF
NA,TRBV7-9,TRBJ2-1,CALRNYPNEQFF
NA,TRBV18,TRBJ1-3,CASSSDNGRSSGNTIYF
NA,TRBV6-5,TRBJ1-2,CASSQDTNYGYTF
NA,TRBV27,TRBJ2-3,CASSLIVGDADTQYF
NA,TRBV27,TRBJ1-1,CASSPRTRRGTEAFF
NA,TRBV15,TRBJ2-7,CATSRGGAGTYEQYF